The TCR beta chain under discussion was sequenced for a study of shared clonotypes between healthy human individuals. Study-level results: Estimated richness was generally greater in naive than memory subsets. Non-shared clonotypes showed lower generation probabilities than clonotypes common to all four donors. Sorted-subset sequencing, rarefaction showed, was incomplete despite large depth.

Turning to this clone: Its specificity is unknown.

V lost 7 bases, J lost 9 bases, and 16 bases lay in between. The CDR3 consists of 12 residues. Germline CDR1 reads SQVTM; CDR2 reads ANQGSEA. Using about 220 ng DNA, approximately 27,000 T cell genomes, the sorted-subset replicate PCRs were run. The method was immunoSEQ multiplex PCR; TCRdb's version includes in-frame clones alone and lacks a portion of them. This repertoire shows fewer than 1.8 million clones, approximately 98.5% found once; its top ten account for 0.36%. The chain joins TRBV29-1 to TRBJ2-1; TRBD2 might be the D (5 bases). Sample: naive CD4+ T cells sorted from blood. The subset here: CD45RA+ positively selected. The TCR sequence derives from a man between 25 and 39 years old in good health. Here the CDR3 DNA reads TGCAGCGGTCGGATGGGAGAGGGTGAGCAGTTCTTC. Translated: CSGRMGEGEQFF.